This TCR beta chain was sequenced for a study of T cells in Graves' hyperthyroidism and ophthalmopathy. Broader study findings: A model using 13 V-J features told ophthalmopathy apart from stable hyperthyroidism. Clonotypes that were expanded in thyroid above 0.001 mostly appeared in blood too.

The CDR3 is 16 residues long. Germline CDR1 reads KGHDR; CDR2 reads SFDVKD. V shed 6 bases and J shed 4 bases, with 18 bases lying between them. This clonotype was detected ten times or more. The antigen remains undetermined. RNA transcripts served as the template for amplifying TCR beta CDR3 regions. First-round RT-PCR targeting the TCR CDR3 was performed with the HTBI primer set. A single record per CDR3 protein comes from TCRdb applying MiXCR to the multiplex PCR reads. Found here are about 360,000 distinct CDR3 sequences, around a sixth of them singletons; the top ten hold roughly a quarter. The TCR was taken from a woman in her late teens or twenties with Graves' hyperthyroidism that later progressed to Graves' ophthalmopathy. The J gene is TRBJ2-1, the V gene TRBV24-1; TRBD2 might be the D (7 bases). The sequenced material came from blood. The CDR3 region is CATSSLRRGGYNEQFF. DNA for the CDR3: TGTGCCACCAGTTCTCTACGGAGGGGGGGATACAATGAGCAGTTCTTC.